This TCR beta chain was recovered during a study of T cell responses to AZD1222 COVID-19 vaccine. About this clone: Its target is not known.

V shed 1 base and J shed 5 bases, with 20 bases lying between them. This CDR3 spans 18 amino acids. The germline V gene encodes CDR1 SGHVS and CDR2 FQNEAQ. Assay used: immunoSEQ multiplex PCR; TCRdb lists only in-frame clones, some missing. This table has about 140,000 clones, 91% appearing once. Whole-study results and caveats: After two AZD1222 doses, spike-specific TCR breadth and depth rose versus day 0. Only five or six individuals given AZD1222 were seropositive at baseline.

The rearrangement joins TRBV7-8 to TRBJ2-2; the D gene is possibly TRBD2 (5 bases). This specimen was peripheral blood, taken 28 days after the second dose of the MenACWY control vaccine. The source of this sequence is an adult who received the MenACWY meningococcal vaccine as a control. The CDR3 sequence is CASSLGSRSGSLTGELFF. The CDR3, as DNA: TGTGCCAGCAGCTTAGGATCCCGATCGGGGAGTTTGACCGGGGAGCTGTTTTTT.